This T cell receptor beta chain was recovered during a study of blood T cell repertoires in COVID-19. Study overall: The samples span acute and convalescent COVID-19 from the United States, Italy and Spain. T cells, B-cell-depleted T cells, or PBMCs supplied cDNA or gDNA.

In germline, CDR1 is MNHNY, CDR2 SVGAGI (reference sequence). J was trimmed by 4 bases and V by 6 bases; bases with no gene match: 6. This CDR3 contains 15 residues. Original methodology: Reference gene primers were amplified, and this amplification served to estimate nucleated cell counts. Clones were sequenced by immunoSEQ multiplex PCR, and TCRdb holds only the in-frame ones, with some missing. That table is the source of V, J and clone size, and D and trimming were worked out from the DNA. Among under 200,000 clones listed, roughly 77% were seen once. This clone has just a few counts. Sequencing was done on a sample of peripheral blood. V usage is TRBV6-6 and J usage is TRBJ2-3, with 11 bases lining up with TRBD2. The receptor was isolated from a man in his 70s with active or convalescent COVID-19. CDR3 DNA sequence: TGTGCCAGCAGGTTAGCGGGGGGGCGAGCAGATACGCAGTATTTT. It codes for CASRLAGGRADTQYF.